A single sample gave rise to the 7 T cell receptor beta chains below, sequenced in a study of T cells in Graves' hyperthyroidism and ophthalmopathy. Amplified TCR beta CDR3 regions came from RNA transcripts. First-round RT-PCR targeting the TCR CDR3 was performed with the HTBI primer set. TCRdb fed the multiplex PCR reads into MiXCR, producing one record per CDR3 protein. The table records approximately 640,000 distinct CDR3 sequences, 15% to 20% of them present only once. Sequencing was done on a sample of blood. These receptors all stem from a man in his fifties with Graves' hyperthyroidism.

This clonotype came up a few times. This clone may be a read error of a much larger clone one base away. This chain connects TRBV11-2 to TRBJ2-5; a weak D match, TRBD1 (5 bases). Germline CDR1 and CDR2: SGHAT and FQNNGV. The CDR3 consists of 16 residues. Here the CDR3 DNA reads TGTGCCAGCGGCTTAGATCGGACAAAGTACCAAGAGACCCAGTACTTC. Translating gives CASGLDRTKYQETQYF.

This chain connects TRBV27 to TRBJ2-5; D may correspond to TRBD1 or TRBD2 (7 bases each). Germline V gene data show CDR1 as MNHEY and CDR2 as SMNVEV (reference sequence). The V end was cut by 5 bases, the J end by 3 bases, with 19 bases between. The CDR3 has 16 amino acids. The CDR3 spells CASSKRQGGIKETQYF. CDR3 DNA sequence: TGTGCCAGCAGTAAAAGACAGGGAGGGATTAAAGAGACCCAGTACTTC.

This clonotype was found many times. The chain has TRBV12-3 or TRBV12-4 and TRBJ2-7; 7 bases agree with TRBD2. The CDR3 covers 14 residues. Trimming cost V 3 bases and J 7 bases; bases outside gene matches: 9. The CDR3 loop reads CASSFEAGRGEQYF. The CDR3 DNA reads TGTGCCAGCAGTTTCGAAGCGGGGCGCGGGGAGCAGTACTTC.

This clonotype was detected ten times or more. The chain joins TRBV12-3 or TRBV12-4 to TRBJ2-5; D is possibly TRBD2 (5 bases). Trimming left V 5 bases short and J 3 bases short, with 10 bases between. The CDR3 totals 13 residues. The CDR3 loop reads CASSETRKETQYF. In nucleotides, the CDR3 is TGTGCCAGCAGTGAAACTAGGAAAGAGACCCAGTACTTC.

This clonotype was picked up many times. This chain joins TRBV5-1 and TRBJ2-1, with 9 bases lining up with TRBD2. The V segment lost 1 base and the J segment 4 bases; nucleotides outside the gene matches: 6. CDR3 length: 16 amino acids. The V gene's germline CDR1 is SGHRS and CDR2 YFSETQ. The CDR3: CASSLYGSGSYNEQFF. Written as DNA, the CDR3 is TGCGCCAGCAGCTTGTACGGTAGCGGGAGTTACAATGAGCAGTTCTTC.

The V call is TRBV7-9, the J call TRBJ2-7; 8 nucleotides align to TRBD1. Losses at the gene ends were 1 base for V and 6 bases for J; bases not matched to a gene: 14. Germline V gene data show CDR1 as SEHNR and CDR2 as FQNEAQ (reference sequence). CDR3 length: 17 residues. The CDR3 DNA is TGTGCCAGCAGCTTAGGAGGTTGGTGGCAGGGGGCGCGCGAGCAGTACTTC. It specifies CASSLGGWWQGAREQYF.

This clonotype was detected ten times or more. The V gene is TRBV28, the J gene TRBJ2-7; no reliable D call. V dropped 3 bases and J dropped 4 bases, with 10 bases sitting between them. The germline CDR1 and CDR2 sequences are MDHEN and SYDVKM. The CDR3 loop spans 13 amino acids. CDR3 nucleotide sequence: TGTGCCAGCAGTTTTGGCACAATTTACGAGCAGTACTTC. Protein product: CASSFGTIYEQYF.